The entry that follows covers one T cell receptor beta chain sequence. Antigen: not known. This entry belongs to a study of T cell repertoires in ileal Crohn's disease. General observations from the study: Endoscopic recurrence occurred in every patient whose clonality exceeded 26.8%.

Germline CDR1 and CDR2: SGHAT and FQNNGV. The CDR3 is 14 residues long. V trimming: 8 bases; J trimming: 8 bases; junction bases outside the gene matches: 9. Sequenced by immunoSEQ multiplex PCR; TCRdb stores in-frame clones only, minus some. The data show 11,000 to 15,000 clones, with around four fifths seen just once and roughly 6.3% held by the top ten. The chain employs TRBV11-2 and TRBJ2-1, with 10 positions matching TRBD2. The sample taken for sequencing was ileal tissue. This receptor was taken from an adult with Crohn's disease. Written as DNA, the CDR3 is TGTGCCAGCGCCCTAGGGACTAGCGAGGATGAGCAGTTCTTC. Protein sequence: CASALGTSEDEQFF.